This entry is about one T cell receptor beta chain. Its antigen remains unidentified. With 7 bases removed from V and 2 bases from J, the gap between germline ends came to 15 bases. Germline V CDR1 and CDR2: MNHEY, SVGAGI. This CDR3 comprises 16 residues. The data were obtained in a study of T cells after yellow fever vaccination. UMIs and a universal primer site were added when TCR cDNA was made by 5'RACE template switching. In TCRdb, the 5' RACE reads were re-called with MiXCR into one record per CDR3 protein. The repertoire holds around 500,000 distinct CDR3 sequences, about a fifth seen once, with around 16% in the top ten. Points from the study as a whole: Subsequent booster samples again held most clones from primary vaccination (just under 98% CD4, 85% to 90% CD8).

The rearrangement uses TRBV6-5 and TRBJ2-6; D is unresolved. The sample in question was PBMCs, obtained about 20 days after the first yellow fever vaccination. The source of this sequence is a man aged 18-30 years who received the YFV17D yellow fever vaccine. CDR3 protein: CASINAGRAGANVLTF. CDR3 nucleotides: TGTGCCAGCATTAACGCAGGTCGGGCTGGGGCCAACGTCCTGACTTTC.